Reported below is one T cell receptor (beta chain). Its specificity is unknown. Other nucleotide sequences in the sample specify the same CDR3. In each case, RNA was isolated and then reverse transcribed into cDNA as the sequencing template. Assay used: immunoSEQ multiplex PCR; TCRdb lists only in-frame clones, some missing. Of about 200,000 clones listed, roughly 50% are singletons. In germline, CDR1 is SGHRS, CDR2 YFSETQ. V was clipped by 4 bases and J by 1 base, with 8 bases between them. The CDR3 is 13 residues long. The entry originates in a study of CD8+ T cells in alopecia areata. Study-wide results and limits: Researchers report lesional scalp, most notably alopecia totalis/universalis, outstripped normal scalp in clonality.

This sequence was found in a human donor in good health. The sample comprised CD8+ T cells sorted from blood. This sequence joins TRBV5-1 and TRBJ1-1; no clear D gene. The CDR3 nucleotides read TGCGCCAGCAGCCTGGGAGAGAACACTGAAGCTTTCTTT. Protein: CASSLGENTEAFF.